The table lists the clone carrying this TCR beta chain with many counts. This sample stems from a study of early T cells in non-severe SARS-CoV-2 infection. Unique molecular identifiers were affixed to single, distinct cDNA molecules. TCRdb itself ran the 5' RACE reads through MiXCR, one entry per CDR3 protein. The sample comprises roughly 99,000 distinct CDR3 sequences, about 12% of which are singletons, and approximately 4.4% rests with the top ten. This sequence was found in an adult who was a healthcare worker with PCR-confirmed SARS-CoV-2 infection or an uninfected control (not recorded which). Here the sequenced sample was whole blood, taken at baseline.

The CDR3, as DNA: TGTGCCAGCAGTTACCCGGCGAGCGGCCGAAACCCAGATACGCAGTATTTT. Residues: CASSYPASGRNPDTQYF. This rearrangement joins TRBV6-6 to TRBJ2-3, with TRBD2 as a possible D gene (5 bases). Trimming removed 2 bases at V and 4 bases at J, with 19 bases between. The CDR3 has 17 amino acids. Germline V gene sequence: CDR1 MNHNY, CDR2 SVGAGI (reference sequence).